The TCR beta chain under discussion was sequenced for a study of blood T cell repertoires in COVID-19. As for the study in general: In each case, the material was cDNA or gDNA derived from T cells, B-cell-depleted T cells, or PBMCs.

The ends were cut back, 6 bases at V and 5 bases at J, with 16 bases in the middle. The germline V gene encodes CDR1 SNHLY and CDR2 FYNNEI. The CDR3 is made up of 14 amino acids. Sequenced by immunoSEQ multiplex PCR; TCRdb stores in-frame clones only, minus some. The repertoire includes 400,000 or so clones, nearly 90% of them detected once, and 2% to 2.5% sits in the top ten. Individuals drawn from about 26 US areas were about 18 to 89 years old. The clonotype originates from a woman aged 40 to 50 with acute COVID-19. Sequenced input: PBMCs or T cells enriched from blood (not recorded which). J is TRBJ1-1 and V is TRBV2, with D possibly TRBD1 on 5 matching bases. The CDR3 spells CASSGIPGGTEAFF. CDR3 nucleotide sequence: TGTGCCAGCAGCGGAATCCCCGGGGGGACTGAAGCTTTCTTT.